These 29 T cell receptor beta chains share one sample of origin, sequenced in a study of Graves' ophthalmopathy and Graves' hyperthyroidism. Scientists amplified the TCR beta CDR3 regions from RNA transcripts. Following a first-round RT-PCR that used HTBI primers, a second-round multiplex PCR was carried out. TCRdb fed the multiplex PCR reads into MiXCR, producing one record per CDR3 protein. The sample lists hundreds of thousands of distinct CDR3 sequences; approximately 21% were seen once. Sequencing was performed on peripheral blood. These receptors were taken from a woman aged 18-35 years with stable Graves' hyperthyroidism. Some clones in this sample may be carry-over from other donors' samples.

This clonotype was recorded many times. The CDR3 nucleotides read TGTGCCAGCAGTCACCCCCGCCGGGGACGGCAAAACTATGGCTACACCTTC. This encodes CASSHPRRGRQNYGYTF. The V and J genes are TRBV6-4 and TRBJ1-2, with D possibly matching TRBD1 (5 bases). Trimming shortened V by 5 bases and J by 2 bases, and 21 bases separated the two germline ends. CDR1 and CDR2 from the germline V gene are MRHNA and SNTAGT. The CDR3 covers 17 residues.

In its sample, this clonotype was seen many times. The chain recombines TRBV2 with TRBJ1-1; D uncertain. CDR1 is SNHLY, CDR2 FYNNEI, per germline. This CDR3 has 13 amino acids. Trimming removed 6 bases from V and 1 base from J, with 9 bases in between. The CDR3 DNA reads TGTGCCAGCAGCACTCAGTGGAACACTGAAGCTTTCTTT. It is translated as CASSTQWNTEAFF.

The chain uses TRBV12-3 or TRBV12-4 and TRBJ1-5; D uncertain. V lost 3 bases and J 5 bases, leaving 8 bases between the germline ends. This CDR3 has 13 residues. The CDR3 DNA is TGTGCCAGCAGTTTCGCGAGGGATCAGCCCCAGCATTTT. Encoded protein: CASSFARDQPQHF.

There are many counts of this clonotype. V usage is TRBV19 and J usage is TRBJ2-5; D is perhaps TRBD2 (6 bases). V was pared by 5 bases and J by 5 bases, with 15 bases between. The CDR3 is 14 amino acids. CDR1 is LNHDA and CDR2 is SQIVND in the germline V gene (reference sequence). CDR3 DNA sequence: TGTGCCAGTAGTGGTGGAGGGTTGGGCGAGACCCAGTACTTC. This codes for CASSGGGLGETQYF. Full variable domain (missing parts from reference TRBV19 and TRBJ2-5): DGGITQSPKYLFRKEGQNVTLSCEQNLNHDAMYWYRQDPGQGLRLIYYSQIVNDFQKGDIAEGYSVSREKKESFPLTVTSAQKNPTAFYLCASSGGGLGETQYFGPGTRLLVL.

This clonotype was recorded at least ten times. The chain joins TRBV5-1 to TRBJ1-5, with D possibly being TRBD1 (6 bases). The germline V gene has CDR1 SGHRS and CDR2 YFSETQ. Trimming left V 4 bases short and J 1 base short, with 21 bases between. This CDR3 has 18 amino acids. CDR3 protein: CASSPTSRGRGSNQPQHF. DNA of the CDR3: TGCGCCAGCAGCCCCACATCCAGGGGAAGAGGGAGCAATCAGCCCCAGCATTTT.

Points on this clonotype: This could be a read error, since a much larger clone is one nucleotide away. V gene TRBV5-1 combines with J gene TRBJ2-2; no clear D. V lost 0 bases, J lost 0 bases, and 9 bases lay in between. Germline V gene sequence: CDR1 SGHRS, CDR2 YFSETQ. CDR3 length: 16 amino acids. For the CDR3, the DNA is TGCGCCAGCAGCTTGGAATGCTGGGCGAACACCGGGGAGCTGTTTTTT. Residues: CASSLECWANTGELFF.

CDR3 region: CASSMVGNQPQHF. The CDR3 DNA sequence: TGTGCCAGTAGTATGGTGGGCAATCAGCCCCAGCATTTT. The V and J genes are TRBV19 and TRBJ1-5, with no clear D. This CDR3 comprises 13 residues. Between the trimmed V and J ends, which lost 3 bases and 2 bases, there was a span of 5 bases. Germline lookup yields CDR1 LNHDA and CDR2 SQIVND (reference sequence). The full variable domain, completed using reference TRBV19 and TRBJ1-5, is DGGITQSPKYLFRKEGQNVTLSCEQNLNHDAMYWYRQDPGQGLRLIYYSQIVNDFQKGDIAEGYSVSREKKESFPLTVTSAQKNPTAFYLCASSMVGNQPQHFGDGTRLSIL.

The chain carries TRBV6-1 and TRBJ1-2; D is unclear. This CDR3 contains 14 residues. Trimming left V 2 bases short and J 3 bases short, with 10 bases between. Germline V CDR1 and CDR2: MNHNS, SASEGT. Here the CDR3 DNA reads TGTGCCAGCAGTGAACCCGAAGGGTACTATGGCTACACCTTC. Its protein is CASSEPEGYYGYTF.

There are many counts of this clonotype. The chain uses TRBV18 and TRBJ2-7, with D tentatively TRBD1 (5 bases). This CDR3 is 15 amino acids long. Germline V CDR1 and CDR2: KGHSH, LQKENI. V was pared by 6 bases and J by 2 bases, with 17 bases between. For the CDR3, the DNA is TGTGCCAGCTCGCAAGGACACGGGCCTACCTACGAGCAGTACTTC. Translated, it gives CASSQGHGPTYEQYF.

This clonotype was seen ten or more times. The chain employs TRBV6-5 and TRBJ2-6, with D unresolved. Looked up from germline, CDR1 is MNHEY and CDR2 is SVGAGI. Trimming left V 1 base short and J 11 bases short, with 12 bases between. The CDR3 length is 14 residues. The CDR3: CASSYLGTTDVLTF. The CDR3, as DNA: TGTGCCAGCAGTTACTTAGGAACGACCGACGTCCTGACTTTC.

This clonotype came up many times. The J gene is TRBJ1-6, the V gene TRBV9; D perhaps matches TRBD1 (6 bases). V was pared by 0 bases and J by 7 bases, with 8 bases between. This CDR3 spans 14 amino acids. Germline V gives CDR1 SGDLS, CDR2 YYNGEE. The DNA for the CDR3 is TGTGCCAGCAGCGTAGAACAGGGAAATTCACCCCTCCACTTT. Protein sequence: CASSVEQGNSPLHF.

This clonotype was seen just once. The rearrangement joins TRBV29-1 to TRBJ2-7, with a weak D call TRBD2 (6 bases). Germline V gene lookup returns CDR1 SQVTM and CDR2 ANQGSEA. The CDR3 is 12 residues long. Deletions cut 7 bases from V and 3 bases from J, with 13 bases between. This CDR3 reads CSGWEVGYEQYF. The CDR3 nucleotides are TGCAGCGGCTGGGAGGTTGGCTACGAGCAGTACTTC.

On this clonotype: A much larger clone sits a single nucleotide away, making a read error possible. The chain has TRBV20-1 and TRBJ2-7, with D perhaps being TRBD1 or TRBD2 (5 bases each). CDR1 is DFQATT, CDR2 SNEGSKA, per germline (reference sequence). This CDR3 spans 14 amino acids. The V end lost 5 bases, the J end lost 2 bases, and 16 bases lay between the germline ends. The CDR3 reads CSACWGTRPYEQYF. CDR3 coding DNA: TGCAGTGCTTGTTGGGGGACCCGACCCTACGAGCAGTACTTC.

This clonotype was counted only a few times. J is TRBJ2-7 and V is TRBV12-3 or TRBV12-4; D is unresolved. The CDR3 loop spans 13 amino acids. The V end lost 3 bases, the J end lost 2 bases, and 8 bases lay between the germline ends. The CDR3 DNA reads TGTGCCAGCAGTTTCCAGGTAACCTACGAGCAGTACTTC. Translation: CASSFQVTYEQYF.

This clonotype was detected ten times or more. J is TRBJ1-2 and V is TRBV6-1; D perhaps matches TRBD1 (5 bases). Looked up from germline, CDR1 is MNHNS and CDR2 is SASEGT. The ends were cut back, 7 bases at V and 7 bases at J, with 22 bases in the middle. This CDR3 contains 15 residues. The CDR3 sequence: CASTRDAAQGVGYTF. The CDR3 DNA is TGTGCCAGCACCCGCGATGCGGCCCAGGGTGTTGGCTACACCTTC.

The sample holds many counts of this clonotype. This sequence joins TRBV12-3 or TRBV12-4 and TRBJ2-5; the D gene is possibly TRBD1 (6 bases). The V end was cut by 5 bases, the J end by 1 base, with 11 bases between. The CDR3 covers 14 residues. The CDR3 region has the DNA TGTGCCAGCAGTGTAACAGGGCCCCAAGAGACCCAGTACTTC. Translated, it gives CASSVTGPQETQYF.

The count of this clonotype is one. The rearrangement links TRBV12-3 or TRBV12-4 to TRBJ1-2; 7 nucleotides match TRBD1. Germline trimming cut 6 bases from V and 6 bases from J; bases unmatched to any gene: 16. The CDR3 length is 16 residues. This chain's CDR3 is CASRDNRGRGVDGYTF. CDR3 nucleotide sequence: TGTGCCAGCAGGGACAATAGGGGGCGAGGGGTTGATGGCTACACCTTC.

This clonotype came up once. It may be a read error: a sequence one base away is much more abundant. V and J are TRBV12-3 or TRBV12-4 and TRBJ1-5, with D possibly matching TRBD1 (5 bases). Trimming removed 9 bases from V and 7 bases from J, with 16 bases in between. The CDR3 is made up of 13 amino acids. This CDR3 reads CARIRGAGQPQHF. Here the CDR3 DNA reads TGTGCCAGAATTAGGGGCGCGGGGCAGCCCCAGCATTTT.

This clonotype appeared a few times. The chain links TRBV7-2 to TRBJ1-6; 7 nucleotides match TRBD1. This CDR3 spans 15 amino acids. CDR1 is SGHTA, CDR2 FQGNSA, per germline. The junction had 8 bases not matched to a gene; V was cut back by 1 base and J by 11 bases. The CDR3 region is CASSLEAGGETPLHF. CDR3 bases: TGTGCCAGCAGCTTAGAGGCAGGGGGGGAGACACCCCTCCACTTT.

This clonotype was observed many times. The J gene is TRBJ2-5, the V gene TRBV11-2; D remains unclear. The length of the CDR3 is 12 residues. The germline V gene encodes CDR1 SGHAT and CDR2 FQNNGV. Trimming pared 5 bases from V and 5 bases from J, leaving 9 bases between. The CDR3 bases are TGTGCCAGCAGCCCGGCCCACGAGACCCAGTACTTC. Protein: CASSPAHETQYF.

This clonotype was found many times. CDR3 loop: CASSVATQETQYF. The DNA of the CDR3 is TGTGCCAGCAGCGTAGCTACACAAGAGACCCAGTACTTC. V is TRBV9 and J is TRBJ2-5; D is ambiguous. The CDR3 has 13 residues. Deletions cut 0 bases from V and 2 bases from J, with 5 bases between. Germline CDR1 and CDR2: SGDLS and YYNGEE. Using reference TRBV9 and TRBJ2-5 for the parts outside the CDR3, the full variable domain is DSGVTQTPKHLITATGQRVTLRCSPRSGDLSVYWYQQSLDQGLQFLIQYYNGEERAKGNILERFSAQQFPDLHSELNLSSLELGDSALYFCASSVATQETQYFGPGTRLLVL.

There are many counts of this clonotype. The chain has TRBV20-1 and TRBJ1-2; no clear D. Germline values: CDR1 DFQATT, CDR2 SNEGSKA (reference sequence). Trimming cost V 3 bases and J 4 bases, with 12 bases left between them. The CDR3 contains 13 residues. CDR3 protein: CSAREEGSYGYTF. The CDR3 nucleotides are TGCAGTGCTAGGGAGGAGGGAAGCTATGGCTACACCTTC.

This clonotype was observed many times. The rearrangement uses TRBV12-3 or TRBV12-4 and TRBJ1-2; D call uncertain. CDR3 size: 13 residues. V was trimmed by 6 bases and J by 4 bases, leaving 12 bases between them. In nucleotides, the CDR3 is TGTGCCAGCAGCCCCTCAGGCTCCTATGGCTACACCTTC. Amino acids: CASSPSGSYGYTF.

The J gene is TRBJ1-6, the V gene TRBV4-1, with D possibly TRBD1 on 6 matching bases. The CDR3 runs to 17 residues. Trimming shortened V by 0 bases and J by 4 bases, and 13 bases separated the two germline ends. From germline, CDR1 is MGHRA and CDR2 YSYEKL. DNA of the CDR3: TGCGCCAGCAGCCAAGATAGGGGGAAATTGTATAATTCACCCCTCCACTTT. Protein product: CASSQDRGKLYNSPLHF.

This clonotype has a count of ten or more. This chain joins TRBV5-1 and TRBJ1-1, with 8 bases lining up with TRBD1. Germline CDR1 SGHRS, CDR2 YFSETQ. J lost 4 bases, V lost 4 bases, and 9 bases had no gene match. This CDR3 comprises 15 residues. Written as DNA, the CDR3 is TGCGCCAGCAGCGCCCAGGGGGCTCTTGGCACTGAAGCTTTCTTT. It codes for CASSAQGALGTEAFF.

This clonotype was seen at least ten times. The chain carries TRBV11-2 and TRBJ1-2; 7 bases agree with TRBD1. The ends lost 5 bases at V and 4 bases at J; junction bases unmatched: 10. The CDR3 consists of 15 residues. Germline CDR1 is SGHAT and CDR2 is FQNNGV. For the CDR3, the DNA is TGTGCCAGCAGCCCGCGGGAGGGGGCGGTCTATGGCTACACCTTC. Residues: CASSPREGAVYGYTF.

This clonotype was detected a few times. The V call is TRBV27, the J call TRBJ1-3, with a tentative D call TRBD1 (6 bases). This CDR3 has 15 residues. Germline assignment: CDR1 MNHEY and CDR2 SMNVEV (reference sequence). V lost 6 bases to trimming and J lost 4 bases, with 16 bases between them. Here the CDR3 reads CASSRQGLVGNTIYF. CDR3 nucleotide sequence: TGTGCCAGCAGCCGTCAGGGGTTAGTGGGAAACACCATATATTTT.

This clonotype was seen at least ten times. The chain combines TRBV6-4 with TRBJ2-6; possible D gene TRBD2, 5 bases. V shed 10 bases and J shed 0 bases, with 25 bases lying between them. The CDR3 consists of 19 residues. Germline CDR1 is MRHNA and CDR2 is SNTAGT. The CDR3 sequence is CATPLSRGLPLSGANVLTF. The CDR3 DNA sequence: TGTGCCACGCCCCTCAGCCGAGGACTCCCCCTCTCTGGGGCCAACGTCCTGACTTTC.

This clonotype was seen once. The chain couples TRBV19 to TRBJ2-7; 9 nucleotides match TRBD2. The germline CDR1 and CDR2 sequences are LNHDA and SQIVND (reference sequence). The trim removed 5 bases at V and 2 bases at J, leaving 7 bases unmatched. The CDR3 length is 15 residues. The CDR3 loop reads CASSALAGDTYEQYF. CDR3 DNA: TGTGCCAGTAGTGCCTTAGCGGGAGATACCTACGAGCAGTACTTC. The variable domain in full, with the rest retrieved from reference TRBV19 and TRBJ2-7, is DGGITQSPKYLFRKEGQNVTLSCEQNLNHDAMYWYRQDPGQGLRLIYYSQIVNDFQKGDIAEGYSVSREKKESFPLTVTSAQKNPTAFYLCASSALAGDTYEQYFGPGTRLTVT.